The 3 T cell receptor beta chains below were found in one sample sequenced in a study of CD8+ T cells in alopecia areata. The sequencing template was cDNA reverse transcribed from extracted RNA. Generated by immunoSEQ multiplex PCR, the TCRdb table keeps only in-frame clones and is missing some. The sample yields about 220,000 clones, about 57% seen once. Treatment indicated: oral pan-JAK inhibitor, 5-10 mg twice daily. Sequencing used CD4+ T cells sorted from blood, obtained at week 4, from a patient treated with tofacitinib. The receptors were gathered from a human donor with alopecia areata.

This clone has just a few counts. V usage is TRBV5-5 and J usage is TRBJ2-1; D remains unclear. Germline loops: CDR1 SGHKS, CDR2 YYEKEE (reference sequence). V was pared by 8 bases and J by 3 bases, with 21 bases between. This CDR3 has 16 residues. The CDR3 DNA is TGTGCCAGTAAAAGCCAACAAGGCAGACTCTACAATGAGCAGTTCTTC. It specifies CASKSQQGRLYNEQFF.

The gene calls are TRBV6-6 and TRBJ1-1; no clear D gene. The CDR3 runs 14 residues. Germline CDR1 MNHNY, CDR2 SVGAGI (reference sequence). V was shortened by 1 base and J by 6 bases, with 12 bases between the two germline ends. DNA for the CDR3: TGTGCCAGCAGTTACTTACGGAGGCACCCTGAAGCTTTCTTT. Translating it yields CASSYLRRHPEAFF.

This chain uses TRBV5-6 with TRBJ1-6; the D is unclear. Trimming took 5 bases from V and 10 from J, leaving 16 bases between them. The V gene's germline CDR1 is SGHDT and CDR2 YYEEEE. The CDR3 covers 14 residues. This CDR3 reads CASRVRGLSSPLHF. CDR3 in DNA: TGTGCCAGCAGGGTCCGGGGTCTTAGCTCACCCCTCCACTTT.